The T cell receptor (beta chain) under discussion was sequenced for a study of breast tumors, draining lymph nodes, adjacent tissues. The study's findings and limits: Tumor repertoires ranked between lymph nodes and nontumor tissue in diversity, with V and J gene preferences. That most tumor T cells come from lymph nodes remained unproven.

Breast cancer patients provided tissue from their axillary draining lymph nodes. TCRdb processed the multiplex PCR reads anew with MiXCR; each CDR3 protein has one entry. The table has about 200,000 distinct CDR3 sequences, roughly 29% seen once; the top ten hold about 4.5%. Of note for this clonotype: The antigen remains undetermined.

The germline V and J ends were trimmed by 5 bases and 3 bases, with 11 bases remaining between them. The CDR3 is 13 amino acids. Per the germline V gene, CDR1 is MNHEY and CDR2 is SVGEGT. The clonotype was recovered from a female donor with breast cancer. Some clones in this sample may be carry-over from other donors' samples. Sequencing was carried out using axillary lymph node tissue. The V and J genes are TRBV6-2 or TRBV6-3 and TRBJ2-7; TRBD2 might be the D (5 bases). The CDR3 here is CASSRLAGYEQYF. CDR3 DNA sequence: TGTGCCAGCAGTCGCCTAGCTGGCTACGAGCAGTACTTC.